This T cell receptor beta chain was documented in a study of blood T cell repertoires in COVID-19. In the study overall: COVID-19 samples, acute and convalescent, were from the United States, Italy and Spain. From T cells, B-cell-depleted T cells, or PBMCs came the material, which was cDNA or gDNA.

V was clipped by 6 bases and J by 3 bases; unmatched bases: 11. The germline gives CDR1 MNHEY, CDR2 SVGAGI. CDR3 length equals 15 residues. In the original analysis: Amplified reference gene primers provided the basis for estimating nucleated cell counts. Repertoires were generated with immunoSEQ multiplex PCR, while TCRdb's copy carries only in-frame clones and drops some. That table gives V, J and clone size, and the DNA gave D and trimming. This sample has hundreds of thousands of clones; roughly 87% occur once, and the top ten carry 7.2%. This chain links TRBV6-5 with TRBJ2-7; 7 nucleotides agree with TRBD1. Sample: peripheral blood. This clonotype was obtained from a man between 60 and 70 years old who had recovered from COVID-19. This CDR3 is CASRELGQPYYEQYV. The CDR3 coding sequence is TGTGCCAGCAGGGAGCTGGGACAGCCGTACTACGAGCAGTACGTC.